This TCR beta chain was documented in a study of blood T cell repertoires in COVID-19. Study details: The samples span acute and convalescent COVID-19 from the United States, Italy and Spain. In each case, the material was cDNA or gDNA derived from T cells, B-cell-depleted T cells, or PBMCs.

Some clones are missing from TCRdb's copy, which holds only in-frame ones; the method was immunoSEQ multiplex PCR. This sample yields fewer than 20,000 clones, of which almost 85% are seen a single time; roughly 26% belongs to the top ten. Germline V gene data show CDR1 as MNHGY and CDR2 as SVAAGI. The V and J ends lost 5 bases and 12 bases, in that order; junction bases with no gene match: 10. This CDR3 region has 12 residues. This TCR was recovered from a woman in her 70s with active COVID-19. The sequenced sample was peripheral blood. The chain carries TRBV6-9 and TRBJ2-7; 7 nucleotides align to TRBD2. DNA for the CDR3: TGTGCCAGCAGTAGGGAGGGGCAGGGACTGTACTTC. It encodes CASSREGQGLYF.